Shown below are 19 T cell receptor beta chains from a single sample sequenced in a study of T cells in Graves' hyperthyroidism and ophthalmopathy. Amplification targeted TCR beta CDR3 regions from RNA transcripts. Researchers ran a first-round RT-PCR on the TCR CDR3 using the HTBI primer set. MiXCR was run by TCRdb on the multiplex PCR reads, yielding one entry per CDR3 protein. The table includes approximately 380,000 distinct CDR3 sequences, about a fifth detected once. Sequencing was done on a sample of blood. The receptors were sampled from a woman between 18 and 29 years old with Graves' hyperthyroidism.

This clonotype has a count of ten or more. In DNA form, the CDR3 reads TGCAGTGCTAGAGATCTCGGGCAGGGGGCGTCCTACGAGCAGTACTTC. Protein: CSARDLGQGASYEQYF. This chain connects TRBV20-1 to TRBJ2-7, with 8 bases lining up with TRBD1. After removal of 0 bases from V and 1 base from J, the junction contained 8 bases not matched to a gene. CDR1 and CDR2 from the germline V gene are DFQATT and SNEGSKA (reference sequence). The CDR3 is 16 residues long.

This clonotype was recorded at least ten times. This chain uses TRBV29-1 with TRBJ2-7; possibly TRBD2 for D (5 bases). Trimming stripped 5 bases from V and 2 bases from J, with 10 bases between. Germline lookup yields CDR1 SQVTM and CDR2 ANQGSEA. The CDR3 extends over 12 amino acids. CDR3 in DNA: TGCAGCGTTTTCGGGAACACCTACGAGCAGTACTTC. Translation gives CSVFGNTYEQYF.

The sample holds many counts of this clonotype. This chain links TRBV10-3 with TRBJ1-2; possibly TRBD1 for D (5 bases). The length of the CDR3 is 14 residues. CDR1 is ENHRY, CDR2 SYGVKD, per germline. V shed 2 bases and J shed 3 bases, with 10 bases lying between them. The CDR3: CAISEPDIDYGYTF. In DNA form, the CDR3 reads TGTGCCATCAGTGAGCCGGACATTGACTATGGCTACACCTTC.

Ten or more counts support this clonotype. The chain employs TRBV4-1 and TRBJ1-1; D ambiguous. Germline-derived CDR1 and CDR2 are MGHRA and YSYEKL. This CDR3 has 14 amino acids. V was pared by 2 bases and J by 0 bases, with 7 bases between. This CDR3 is CASSQQMLNTEAFF. Here the CDR3 DNA reads TGCGCCAGCAGCCAACAGATGCTGAACACTGAAGCTTTCTTT.

There are a few counts of this clonotype. The chain employs TRBV5-8 and TRBJ1-3; D remains ambiguous. CDR3 length: 15 residues. CDR1 and CDR2 (germline): SGHTS, YDEGEE. V shed 5 bases and J shed 0 bases, with 12 bases lying between them. The CDR3 loop reads CASRPGIISGNTIYF. The CDR3 nucleotides are TGTGCCAGCAGACCCGGGATAATCTCTGGAAACACCATATATTTT.

This clonotype has only one observation. The J gene is TRBJ2-2, the V gene TRBV9; D uncertain. CDR1 is SGDLS and CDR2 is YYNGEE in the germline V gene. CDR3 size: 17 residues. The ends were cut back, 0 bases at V and 3 bases at J, with 15 bases in the middle. CDR3 region: CASSVESLGSYTGELFF. Here the CDR3 DNA reads TGTGCCAGCAGCGTAGAGTCCTTGGGCAGCTACACCGGGGAGCTGTTTTTT.

This clonotype was counted at least ten times. V is TRBV12-3 or TRBV12-4 and J is TRBJ2-7; TRBD1 agrees at 8 bases. This CDR3 spans 14 amino acids. V lost 3 bases, J lost 2 bases, and 3 bases stayed unmatched. The CDR3 sequence is CASSFRTGTYEQYF. CDR3 nucleotide sequence: TGTGCCAGCAGTTTTCGGACAGGGACCTACGAGCAGTACTTC.

This clonotype was counted ten times or more. The J gene is TRBJ1-1, the V gene TRBV6-5; no reliable D call. The CDR3 is 15 residues long. The germline gives CDR1 MNHEY, CDR2 SVGAGI. V was cut by 0 bases and J by 4 bases, with 12 bases left in between. CDR3 coding DNA: TGTGCCAGCAGTTACTCGACCGTAGGGCTCACTGAAGCTTTCTTT. It yields the protein CASSYSTVGLTEAFF.

This clonotype was seen at least ten times. This chain uses TRBV27 with TRBJ2-7; D perhaps matches TRBD1 (6 bases). Germline lookup yields CDR1 MNHEY and CDR2 SMNVEV (reference sequence). V lost 1 base and J lost 3, with 13 bases in between. The CDR3 runs 15 residues. The CDR3 is CASSLYGTTIYEQYF. CDR3 nucleotides: TGTGCCAGCAGTTTATATGGGACAACCATCTACGAGCAGTACTTC.

Ten or more counts support this clonotype. The chain recombines TRBV6-1 with TRBJ1-2; the D gene is possibly TRBD1 (6 bases). In germline, CDR1 is MNHNS, CDR2 SASEGT. Trimming stripped 7 bases from V and 4 bases from J, with 13 bases between. The CDR3 has 13 residues. The chain's CDR3 is CASMTQGPYGYTF. Written as DNA, the CDR3 is TGTGCCAGCATGACACAGGGACCCTATGGCTACACCTTC.

This clonotype has at least ten counts. This rearrangement joins TRBV27 to TRBJ1-2; no firm D call. The germline gives CDR1 MNHEY, CDR2 SMNVEV (reference sequence). V was pared by 4 bases and J by 5 bases, with 17 bases between. The CDR3 is 15 residues long. CDR3 sequence: CASSSLVGSHYGYTF. In DNA form, the CDR3 reads TGTGCCAGCAGTTCGCTAGTGGGCTCACATTATGGCTACACCTTC.

The J gene is TRBJ1-1, the V gene TRBV12-3 or TRBV12-4, with no clear D. The CDR3 contains 15 residues. With 7 bases removed from V and 2 bases from J, the gap between germline ends came to 17 bases. In nucleotides, the CDR3 is TGTGCCAGCACCCCCGAGTCCCACAGCAACACTGAAGCTTTCTTT. Amino acid sequence: CASTPESHSNTEAFF.

The V and J genes are TRBV6-2 or TRBV6-3 and TRBJ2-5; D is undetermined. Germline-derived CDR1 and CDR2 are MNHEY and SVGEGT. This CDR3 comprises 15 residues. Trimming took off 0 bases at V and 4 bases at J, with 12 bases between the two ends. CDR3 bases: TGTGCCAGCAGTTACTCGGAGCAAAAGATAGAGACCCAGTACTTC. This codes for CASSYSEQKIETQYF.

This clonotype came up many times. The missing conserved phenylalanine or tryptophan at the end of this CDR3 makes a read error likely. As DNA, the CDR3 is TGTGCCAGCACTCGGGACATAATCTACGAGCAGTACTAC. Protein: CASTRDIIYEQYY. This chain uses TRBV28 with TRBJ2-7; weak D call: TRBD1 (6 bases). Trimming pared 7 bases from V and 3 bases from J, leaving 13 bases between. Germline V gene lookup returns CDR1 MDHEN and CDR2 SYDVKM. The CDR3 is 13 residues long.

This clonotype has a count of ten or more. The gene calls are TRBV12-3 or TRBV12-4 and TRBJ2-5, with a weak D call TRBD1 (6 bases). The CDR3 covers 15 residues. V was trimmed by 4 bases and J by 5 bases, leaving 17 bases between them. The CDR3 loop reads CASSSGQGQRETQYF. The DNA of the CDR3 is TGTGCCAGCAGTTCGGGGCAGGGGCAACGGGAGACCCAGTACTTC.

V is TRBV6-2 or TRBV6-3 and J is TRBJ1-2; D not certain. CDR1 MNHEY and CDR2 SVGEGT come from the germline V gene. The CDR3 contains 12 residues. V was shortened by 5 bases and J by 5 bases, with 9 bases between the two germline ends. CDR3 sequence: CASSNDGYGYTF. CDR3 DNA sequence: TGTGCCAGCAGTAACGACGGATATGGCTACACCTTC.

This clonotype was recorded many times. The chain is built from TRBV7-8 and TRBJ2-6; D uncertain. Germline loops: CDR1 SGHVS, CDR2 FQNEAQ. The CDR3 has 18 residues. V gave up 2 bases and J gave up 0 bases, with 14 bases separating them. For the CDR3, the DNA is TGTGCCAGCAGCTTAAAGGGTCTCTATCGCTCTGGGGCCAACGTCCTGACTTTC. Translation gives CASSLKGLYRSGANVLTF.

This clonotype appeared many times. V gene TRBV30 combines with J gene TRBJ1-1, with a weak D call TRBD1 (5 bases). V shed 3 bases and J shed 1 base, with 9 bases lying between them. Germline loops: CDR1 GTSNPN, CDR2 SVGIG (reference sequence). The CDR3 sequence is 13 residues long. CDR3 amino acids: CAWSWGSNTEAFF. The CDR3 bases are TGTGCCTGGAGCTGGGGGTCGAACACTGAAGCTTTCTTT.

At least ten counts were recorded for this clonotype. This chain uses TRBV29-1 with TRBJ2-2, with D uncertain. Trimming shortened V by 4 bases and J by 6 bases, and 6 bases separated the two germline ends. The CDR3 spans 11 residues. The V gene's germline CDR1 is SQVTM and CDR2 ANQGSEA. For the CDR3, the DNA is TGCAGCGTTGGGGATGCCGGGGAGCTGTTTTTT. This sequence encodes CSVGDAGELFF.